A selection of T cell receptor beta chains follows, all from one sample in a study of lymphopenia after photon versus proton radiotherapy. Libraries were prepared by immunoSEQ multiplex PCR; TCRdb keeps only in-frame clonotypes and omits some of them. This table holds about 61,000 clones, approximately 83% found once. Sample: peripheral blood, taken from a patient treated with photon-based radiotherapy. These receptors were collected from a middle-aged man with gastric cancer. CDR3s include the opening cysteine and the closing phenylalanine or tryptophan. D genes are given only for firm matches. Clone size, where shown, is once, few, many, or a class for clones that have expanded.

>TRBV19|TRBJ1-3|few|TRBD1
TGTGCCAGTGAGGGACAGGGATCCTCTGGAAACACCATATATTTT
CASEGQGSSGNTIYF
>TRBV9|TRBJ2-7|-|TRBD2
TGTGCCAGCAGCGTAGTCCCTAGCGGGATCCCCTACGAGCAGTACTTC
CASSVVPSGIPYEQYF
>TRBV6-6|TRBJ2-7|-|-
TGTGCCAGCAGTTACTCGTTGTCAACCTACGAGCAGTACTTC
CASSYSLSTYEQYF
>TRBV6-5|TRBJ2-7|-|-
TGTGCCAGCAGAGGGGATCCGGCCAGAGCCTACGAGCAGTACTTC
CASRGDPARAYEQYF
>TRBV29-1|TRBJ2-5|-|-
TGCAGCGTTGGGGCATCACAAGAGACCCAGTACTTC
CSVGASQETQYF
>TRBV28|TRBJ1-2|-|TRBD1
TGTGCCAGCAGTTTCCGCGGGACAGGGGCCGGCTACACCTTC
CASSFRGTGAGYTF
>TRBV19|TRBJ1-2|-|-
TGTGCCAGTAAGAGGTTTGGGACATCGGGGGCGAACTATGGCTACACCTTC
CASKRFGTSGANYGYTF
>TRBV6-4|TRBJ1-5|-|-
TGTGCCAGCAGGATATCAGATTATAGCAATCAGCCCCAGCATTTT
CASRISDYSNQPQHF
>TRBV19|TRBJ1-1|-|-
TGTGCCAGTAGCGACGAGGGGGGCACTGAAGCTTTCTTT
CASSDEGGTEAFF
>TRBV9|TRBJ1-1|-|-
TGTGCCAGCAGCGTCGAAGACAGTCCTAACACTGAAGCTTTCTTT
CASSVEDSPNTEAFF
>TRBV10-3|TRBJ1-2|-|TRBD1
TGTGCCATCAGTGGGGACAGATATGGCTACACCTTC
CAISGDRYGYTF
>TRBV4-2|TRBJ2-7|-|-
TGTGCCAGCAGCCCCCGCAGGGAGGACTCCTACGAGCAGTACTTC
CASSPRREDSYEQYF
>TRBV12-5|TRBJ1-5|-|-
TGTGCTAGTGCCCCCCCGGCGGGGGATCAGCCCCAGCATTTT
CASAPPAGDQPQHF
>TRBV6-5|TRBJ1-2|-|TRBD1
TGTGCCAGCAGATTGACAGGGAATGCTAACTATGGCTACACCTTC
CASRLTGNANYGYTF
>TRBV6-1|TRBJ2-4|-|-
TGTGCCAGCAGTGAACGTCAGGGTCTAAACATTCAGTACTTC
CASSERQGLNIQYF
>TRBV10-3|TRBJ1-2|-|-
TGTGCCATCAGCTCCGACAGTATGGGCTACACCTTC
CAISSDSMGYTF
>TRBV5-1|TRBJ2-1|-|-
TGCGCCAGCACCTTCCAGGGTCTTAACGACAATGAGCAGTTCTTC
CASTFQGLNDNEQFF
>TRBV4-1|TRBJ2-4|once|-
TGCGCCAGCAGCCAAGAGGTTGCAGGGTTCGACATTCAGTACTTC
CASSQEVAGFDIQYF
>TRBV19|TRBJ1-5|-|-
TGTGCCAGTAGTAGGAGGGGGACACCTTTTAGCAATCAGCCCCAGCATTTT
CASSRRGTPFSNQPQHF
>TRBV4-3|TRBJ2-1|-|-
TGCGCCAGCAGCCCGCAACCCAGGGCAGGGGCGTATGAGCAGTTCTTC
CASSPQPRAGAYEQFF
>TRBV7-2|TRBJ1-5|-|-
TGTGCCAGCAGCACGAACGGGCGACGGGGTCAGCCCCAGCATTTT
CASSTNGRRGQPQHF
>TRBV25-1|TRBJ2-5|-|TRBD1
TGTGCCAGCAGTGGGGGGACAGGGAAGCCTGGGGAGACCCAGTACTTC
CASSGGTGKPGETQYF
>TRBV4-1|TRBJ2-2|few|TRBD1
TGCGCCAGCAGCCACTTGGGACAGGGTTACGGGGAGCTGTTTTTT
CASSHLGQGYGELFF